Reported below is one T cell receptor beta chain. The data were obtained in a study of blood T cell repertoires in COVID-19. About the research overall: T cells, B-cell-depleted T cells, or PBMCs supplied cDNA or gDNA.

The CDR3 spans 13 residues. Trimming took 5 bases from V and 0 from J, leaving 7 bases between them. Germline CDR1 MGHDK, CDR2 SYGVNS. Original processing methods: Estimates of nucleated cell counts were drawn from the amplification of reference gene primers. This table comes from immunoSEQ multiplex PCR, and its TCRdb copy is limited to in-frame clones, with some not included. V and J calls plus clone size are reproduced from that table; the DNA served to infer D and trimming. There are about 230,000 clones in the sample; 80% to 85% occur only once, and 27% lies in the top ten. Sequencing was performed on peripheral blood. This TCR was recovered from a man aged 40-49 years with acute or convalescent COVID-19. The rearrangement links TRBV25-1 to TRBJ1-1; D remains unclear. This chain's CDR3 is CASSSGMNTEAFF. The CDR3 DNA is TGTGCCAGCAGTTCGGGGATGAACACTGAAGCTTTCTTT.